This T cell receptor (beta chain) is drawn from a study of blood T cell repertoires in COVID-19. Study-level background: Whether acute or convalescent, the COVID-19 samples came from the United States, Italy and Spain. T cells, B-cell-depleted T cells, or PBMCs provided the cDNA or gDNA that served as material.

V lost 3 bases, J lost 5 bases, and 0 bases stayed unmatched. CDR3 length: 14 residues. Germline CDR1 SGHDT, CDR2 YYEEEE. Clones were read by immunoSEQ multiplex PCR, and TCRdb kept only the in-frame ones, dropping some. The sample has 55,000 to 70,000 clones; approximately 92% are singletons. The chain employs TRBV5-6 and TRBJ1-4; 11 bases agree with TRBD1. The sequencing sample was made of peripheral blood. The sequence was collected from a man between 60 and 70 years old with acute or convalescent COVID-19. CDR3 sequence: CASSWDRGNEKLFF. The DNA for the CDR3 is TGTGCCAGCAGCTGGGACAGGGGGAATGAAAAACTGTTTTTT.